Below, 25 T cell receptor beta chains from the same sample are listed, as sequenced in a study of blood T cell repertoires in COVID-19. Only in-frame clones appear in the TCRdb table, and some are missing; sequencing was by immunoSEQ multiplex PCR. The table records 200,000 to 300,000 clones, roughly 79% of them present only once. Specimen: peripheral blood. Receptors were obtained from an elderly woman with COVID-19, enrolled during active disease.

This clone was detected a few times. The J gene is TRBJ2-2, the V gene TRBV3-1 (or the pseudogene TRBV3-2), with a tentative D call TRBD1 (5 bases). Germline V gives CDR1 LGHDT, CDR2 YNNKEL (reference sequence). Trimming took off 4 bases at V and 1 base at J, with 10 bases between the two ends. CDR3 length equals 15 residues. CDR3 loop: CASSLEGVNTGELFF. The DNA of the CDR3 is TGTGCCAGCAGCCTAGAAGGGGTGAACACCGGGGAGCTGTTTTTT.

This clone is labeled medium-sized. This chain uses TRBV30 with TRBJ1-2; TRBD1 aligns across 7 bases. The germline V gene encodes CDR1 GTSNPN and CDR2 SVGIG (reference sequence). This CDR3 is built from 10 residues. V was clipped by 7 bases and J by 4 bases; unmatched bases: 0. CDR3: CAYRGYGYTF. CDR3 sequence (DNA): TGTGCCTACAGGGGCTATGGCTACACCTTC. The complete variable domain, with remaining parts taken from reference TRBV30 and TRBJ1-2, reads SQTIHQWPATLVQPVGSPLSLECTVEGTSNPNLYWYRQAAGRGLQLLFYSVGIGQISSEVPQNLSASRPQDRQFILSSKKLLLSDSGFYLCAYRGYGYTFGSGTRLTVV.

The chain joins TRBV2 to TRBJ1-1; weak D call: TRBD1 (5 bases). CDR1 and CDR2 from the germline V gene are SNHLY and FYNNEI. The CDR3 is made up of 14 amino acids. V lost 5 bases, J lost 4 bases, and 14 bases lay in between. The CDR3 coding sequence is TGTGCCAGCAGTCTGGGGGGGGTAGGCACTGAAGCTTTCTTT. Translation: CASSLGGVGTEAFF.

The chain recombines TRBV28 with TRBJ1-1; TRBD1 might be the D (6 bases). V lost 5 bases, J lost 8 bases, and 21 bases lay in between. The CDR3 has 15 residues. The V gene's germline CDR1 is MDHEN and CDR2 SYDVKM. The CDR3 nucleotides are TGTGCCAGCAGTGCGCCAGTTGCAGGGGCTAAGGAAGCTTTCTTT. Amino acid sequence: CASSAPVAGAKEAFF.

This sequence joins TRBV5-4 and TRBJ1-6; D is unclear. The germline V gene has CDR1 SGHNT and CDR2 YYREEE (reference sequence). V gave up 6 bases and J gave up 6 bases, with 7 bases separating them. The CDR3 runs to 12 residues. The CDR3 DNA is TGTGCCAGCAACCAGATTAATTCACCCCTCCACTTT. It yields the protein CASNQINSPLHF.

The rearrangement uses TRBV5-6 and TRBJ2-7; maybe TRBD1 (9 bases). CDR3 length equals 18 residues. The V and J ends lost 4 bases and 0 bases respectively, with 23 bases between them. CDR1 SGHDT and CDR2 YYEEEE come from the germline V gene. For the CDR3, the DNA is TGTGCCAGCAGCCCCCGTCCCGGGACAGGGACTAGCTCCTACGAGCAGTACTTC. This gives the protein CASSPRPGTGTSSYEQYF.

V and J are TRBV9 and TRBJ2-7; 12 bases are shared with TRBD2. This CDR3 has 15 amino acids. V lost 0 bases and J lost 3; bases outside the gene matches: 1. The germline V gene encodes CDR1 SGDLS and CDR2 YYNGEE. The CDR3 protein is CASSVGLAGDYEQYF. The CDR3 DNA is TGTGCCAGCAGCGTAGGACTAGCGGGAGACTACGAGCAGTACTTC.

On this clone: The same CDR3 can be traced to other DNA sequences in this sample. The chain uses TRBV18 and TRBJ1-5; 7 bases align to TRBD1. Germline CDR1 is KGHSH and CDR2 is LQKENI. With 3 bases clipped from V and 5 bases from J, the junction kept 1 base outside the gene matches. CDR3 length equals 13 residues. CDR3 residues: CASSPGTDQPQHF. The DNA of the CDR3 is TGTGCCAGCTCACCCGGGACAGATCAGCCCCAGCATTTT.

The rearrangement links TRBV5-6 to TRBJ1-2; TRBD1 aligns across 7 bases. The ends lost 0 bases at V and 4 bases at J; junction bases unmatched: 9. Looked up from germline, CDR1 is SGHDT and CDR2 is YYEEEE. This CDR3 has 16 amino acids. This chain's CDR3 is CASSLDRRGRVYGYTF. The CDR3 DNA reads as TGTGCCAGCAGCTTGGATAGGAGGGGGCGAGTCTATGGCTACACCTTC.

The CDR3 sequence: CASSSGTGTGNTIYF. CDR3 nucleotide sequence: TGTGCCAGCAGCTCCGGGACAGGGACTGGAAACACCATATATTTT. This chain connects TRBV6-5 to TRBJ1-3; TRBD1 agrees at 9 bases. This CDR3 is built from 15 residues. Per the germline V gene, CDR1 is MNHEY and CDR2 is SVGAGI. The ends lost 6 bases at V and 2 bases at J; junction bases unmatched: 5.

The CDR3 coding sequence is TGTGCCAGCAGCCCCACAAGGGGCCGACAAGAGACCCAGTACTTC. Its protein product is CASSPTRGRQETQYF. This rearrangement joins TRBV7-6 to TRBJ2-5, with D tentatively TRBD1 (5 bases). There are 15 residues in the CDR3. V gave up 5 bases and J gave up 2 bases, with 15 bases separating them. Germline-derived CDR1 and CDR2 are SGHVS and FNYEAQ.

The chain is built from TRBV7-8 and TRBJ1-5; 9 bases are a match to TRBD1. The CDR3 loop spans 14 amino acids. Germline assignment: CDR1 SGHVS and CDR2 FQNEAQ. V trimming: 6 bases; J trimming: 2 bases; junction bases outside the gene matches: 2. As DNA, the CDR3 is TGTGCCAGCAGGCGGACAGGGGGCAATCAGCCCCAGCATTTT. This translates into CASRRTGGNQPQHF.

The chain uses TRBV9 and TRBJ2-3; 7 bases match TRBD2. Germline V gene sequence: CDR1 SGDLS, CDR2 YYNGEE. Trimming cost V 4 bases and J 0 bases; bases outside gene matches: 5. This CDR3 has 15 residues. In DNA, the CDR3 is TGTGCCAGCAGCTCCGGGGGGAGAAGCACAGATACGCAGTATTTT. This translates into CASSSGGRSTDTQYF.

This rearrangement joins TRBV27 to TRBJ1-1, with TRBD1 matching over 9 bases. J gave up 5 bases and V 1 base, and 29 bases lay outside the gene matches. This CDR3 region has 23 residues. The V gene's germline CDR1 is MNHEY and CDR2 SMNVEV (reference sequence). CDR3 coding DNA: TGTGCCAGCAGTTTATTCTACCCGCGGACAGGGGCAGAAGGGATCCCAGTTGGGACTGAAGCTTTCTTT. Its translation: CASSLFYPRTGAEGIPVGTEAFF.

V is TRBV4-1 and J is TRBJ1-2, with D unclear. Germline lookup yields CDR1 MGHRA and CDR2 YSYEKL. The CDR3 consists of 15 residues. The V gene lost 0 bases and the J gene lost 0 bases, with 8 bases spanning the gap. DNA for the CDR3: TGCGCCAGCAGCCAAGAAAACAGAGCTAACTATGGCTACACCTTC. Its protein is CASSQENRANYGYTF.

This chain joins TRBV5-1 and TRBJ1-1; TRBD1 might be the D (6 bases). Per the germline V gene, CDR1 is SGHRS and CDR2 is YFSETQ. This CDR3 region has 14 residues. V lost 4 bases, J lost 3 bases, and 13 bases lay in between. CDR3 amino acids: CASSPGGYDTEAFF. The CDR3 DNA follows: TGCGCCAGCAGCCCGGGGGGCTATGACACTGAAGCTTTCTTT.

The chain uses TRBV28 and TRBJ2-6, with D unclear. CDR1 and CDR2 (germline): MDHEN, SYDVKM. V was clipped by 7 bases and J by 0 bases, with 7 bases between them. The CDR3 spans 14 residues. The CDR3 is CASTGSSGANVLTF. CDR3 DNA: TGTGCCAGCACCGGGTCCTCTGGGGCCAACGTCCTGACTTTC.

This clone appeared once. V is TRBV19 and J is TRBJ2-7; tentative D call: TRBD2 (7 bases). The length of the CDR3 is 15 residues. Germline loops: CDR1 LNHDA, CDR2 SQIVND (reference sequence). V lost 3 bases and J 2 bases, leaving 14 bases between the germline ends. CDR3 region: CASSMAGGATYEQYF. The DNA for the CDR3 is TGTGCCAGTAGTATGGCTGGGGGGGCCACCTACGAGCAGTACTTC.

The rearrangement joins TRBV11-2 to TRBJ1-1; tentatively, D is TRBD1 (5 bases). CDR3 size: 14 residues. V was cut by 3 bases and J by 1 base, with 9 bases left in between. The germline gives CDR1 SGHAT, CDR2 FQNNGV. This CDR3 reads CASSFWGGNTEAFF. CDR3 nucleotides: TGTGCCAGCAGCTTTTGGGGGGGGAACACTGAAGCTTTCTTT.

In its sample, this clone was seen a few times. The gene calls are TRBV19 and TRBJ1-5; D call uncertain. V was shortened by 6 bases and J by 5 bases, with 14 bases between the two germline ends. The CDR3 runs to 14 residues. Germline loops: CDR1 LNHDA, CDR2 SQIVND (reference sequence). DNA for the CDR3: TGTGCCAGTAGCTCCGGGATACGGTATCAGCCCCAGCATTTT. Amino acid sequence: CASSSGIRYQPQHF.

The V and J genes are TRBV7-6 and TRBJ2-3, with 7 nucleotides matching TRBD2. Germline lookup yields CDR1 SGHVS and CDR2 FNYEAQ. V dropped 4 bases and J dropped 3; count of bases not matched to a gene: 7. This CDR3 spans 15 amino acids. CDR3 in DNA: TGTGCCAGCAGCTCCTCCGGGACTAAGACAGATACGCAGTATTTT. Protein sequence: CASSSSGTKTDTQYF.

The chain is built from TRBV5-1 and TRBJ2-1; TRBD2 matches 11 bases. The CDR3 is 15 residues long. Germline loops: CDR1 SGHRS, CDR2 YFSETQ. Trimming at V came to 0 bases and at J to 7 bases, leaving 3 bases not matched to a gene. The CDR3 nucleotides are TGCGCCAGCAGCTTGGAGGCTAGCGGGGGGAATGAGCAGTTCTTC. Translation gives CASSLEASGGNEQFF.

The J gene is TRBJ1-6, the V gene TRBV9; D is ambiguous. Trimming took 0 bases from V and 5 from J, leaving 6 bases between them. This CDR3 has 14 amino acids. Germline lookup yields CDR1 SGDLS and CDR2 YYNGEE. The CDR3 sequence is CASSVGPNNSPLHF. CDR3 DNA: TGTGCCAGCAGCGTAGGTCCTAATAATTCACCCCTCCACTTT. Full variable domain (missing parts from reference TRBV9 and TRBJ1-6): DSGVTQTPKHLITATGQRVTLRCSPRSGDLSVYWYQQSLDQGLQFLIQYYNGEERAKGNILERFSAQQFPDLHSELNLSSLELGDSALYFCASSVGPNNSPLHFGNGTRLTVT.

The gene calls are TRBV28 and TRBJ1-2; 12 bases map to TRBD1. V was clipped by 6 bases and J by 8 bases; unmatched bases: 7. In germline, CDR1 is MDHEN, CDR2 SYDVKM. CDR3 length: 14 residues. The CDR3 region is CASRITGTGGGYTF. The CDR3 DNA is TGTGCCAGCAGAATAACCGGGACAGGGGGCGGCTACACCTTC.

CDR3 sequence: CASRLAGVGEKLFF. For the CDR3, the DNA is TGTGCCAGCAGACTTGCAGGGGTTGGTGAAAAACTGTTTTTT. This chain joins TRBV5-4 and TRBJ1-4; a possible D gene is TRBD1 (6 bases). CDR3 size: 14 residues. The germline V gene has CDR1 SGHNT and CDR2 YYREEE (reference sequence). Trimming cost V 5 bases and J 7 bases, with 15 bases left between them.